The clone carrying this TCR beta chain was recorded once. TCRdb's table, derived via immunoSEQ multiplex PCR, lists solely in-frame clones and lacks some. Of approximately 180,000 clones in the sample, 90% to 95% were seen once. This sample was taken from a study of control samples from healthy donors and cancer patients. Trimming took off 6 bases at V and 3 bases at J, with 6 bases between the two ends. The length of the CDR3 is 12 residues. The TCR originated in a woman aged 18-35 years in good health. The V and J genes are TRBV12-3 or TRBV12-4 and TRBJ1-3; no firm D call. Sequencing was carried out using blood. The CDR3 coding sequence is TGTGCCAGCAGCCCCAATGGAAACACCATATATTTT. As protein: CASSPNGNTIYF.